This T cell receptor beta chain appears in the sequencing data of a study of blood T cell repertoires in COVID-19. Study in general: Samples representing acute and convalescent COVID-19 were sourced from the United States, Italy and Spain.

The junction had 7 bases not matched to a gene; V was cut back by 5 bases and J by 5 bases. CDR1 is MNHEY and CDR2 is SVGAGI in the germline V gene. This CDR3 contains 14 residues. The protocol was immunoSEQ multiplex PCR, while the TCRdb copy is restricted to in-frame clones and leaves out a portion. The sample includes 85,000 to 130,000 clones, 80% to 90% of them seen just once. Participants were aged roughly 18 to 95 years, lived in roughly 25 US areas, and enrolled virtually. Membership in each cohort depended on participant-reported clinical history. The sample comprised PBMCs or T cells enriched from blood (not recorded which). The TCR comes from a woman aged 45-59 years who had recovered from COVID-19. The rearrangement uses TRBV6-5 and TRBJ2-7, with 9 bases matching TRBD1. The CDR3 nucleotides are TGTGCCAGCAGTAGAAGACAGGGGGTCGACGAGCAGTACTTC. Its protein product is CASSRRQGVDEQYF.